This paragraph reports one TCR beta chain. This record belongs to a study of blood T cell repertoires in COVID-19. TCRdb keeps only in-frame clones here, not all; method: immunoSEQ multiplex PCR. The repertoire consists of about 300,000 clones, with over 75% occurring once and the leading ten covering about 4.2%. From germline, CDR1 is SGHAT and CDR2 FQNNGV. Trimming removed 2 bases from V and 5 bases from J; junction bases left unmatched: 8. This CDR3 is built from 16 residues. This receptor was identified in a man aged 25-45 years who had recovered from COVID-19. J is TRBJ2-1 and V is TRBV11-2; 8 positions agree with TRBD2. The sequencing sample was made of PBMCs or T cells enriched from blood (not recorded which). CDR3 bases: TGTGCCAGCAGCTTATATACAGCGGGAGCCGACAATGAGCAGTTCTTC. Its translation is CASSLYTAGADNEQFF.